Sequencing of this T cell receptor (beta chain) was carried out in a study of shared clonotypes between healthy human individuals. As for the study in general: Per donor, three plates held CD4 naive cells, three held CD4 memory, two held CD8 naive and one held CD8 memory. Study results and limitations: Rarefaction analysis demonstrated incomplete sorted-subset sequencing notwithstanding large depth.

Of note for this clone: Its matching antigen is unknown.

Combination of CD45RO+ cells with CCR7-negative CD45RA+ TemRA cells was used for CD8 memory. Several immunoSEQ 96-well plates shared each subset's DNA, each plate a replicate. Here immunoSEQ multiplex PCR was the method, and the copy in TCRdb shows in-frame clones only, minus some. The sample lists roughly 700,000 clones, roughly 87% occurring once. Germline V lookup: CDR1 SQVTM, CDR2 ANQGSEA. The CDR3 runs 14 residues. The germline V and J ends were trimmed by 1 base and 4 bases, with 11 bases remaining between them. The rearrangement uses TRBV29-1 and TRBJ2-1; a weak D match, TRBD1 (5 bases). This TCR was recovered from a man younger than 30 in good health. Some clones in this sample may be carry-over from other donors' samples. Sample: memory CD8+ T cells from PBMCs. This sample's subset: CD45RO+ cells pooled with CCR7-negative TemRA cells. The CDR3 sequence is CSVEGGWSYNEQFF. The CDR3 bases are TGCAGCGTTGAAGGGGGCTGGTCTTACAATGAGCAGTTCTTC.